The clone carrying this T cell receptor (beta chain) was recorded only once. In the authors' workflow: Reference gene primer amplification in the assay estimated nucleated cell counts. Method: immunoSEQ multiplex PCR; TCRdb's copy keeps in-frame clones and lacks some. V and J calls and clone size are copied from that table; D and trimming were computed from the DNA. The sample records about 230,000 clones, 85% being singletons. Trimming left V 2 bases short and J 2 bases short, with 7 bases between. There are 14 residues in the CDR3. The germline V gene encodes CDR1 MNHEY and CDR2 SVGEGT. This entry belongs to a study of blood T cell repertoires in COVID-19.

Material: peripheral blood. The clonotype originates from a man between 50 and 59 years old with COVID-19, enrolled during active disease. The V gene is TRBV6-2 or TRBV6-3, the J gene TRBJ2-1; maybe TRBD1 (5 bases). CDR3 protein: CASSYRQTYNEQFF. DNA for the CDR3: TGTGCCAGCAGTTACCGACAGACCTACAATGAGCAGTTCTTC.